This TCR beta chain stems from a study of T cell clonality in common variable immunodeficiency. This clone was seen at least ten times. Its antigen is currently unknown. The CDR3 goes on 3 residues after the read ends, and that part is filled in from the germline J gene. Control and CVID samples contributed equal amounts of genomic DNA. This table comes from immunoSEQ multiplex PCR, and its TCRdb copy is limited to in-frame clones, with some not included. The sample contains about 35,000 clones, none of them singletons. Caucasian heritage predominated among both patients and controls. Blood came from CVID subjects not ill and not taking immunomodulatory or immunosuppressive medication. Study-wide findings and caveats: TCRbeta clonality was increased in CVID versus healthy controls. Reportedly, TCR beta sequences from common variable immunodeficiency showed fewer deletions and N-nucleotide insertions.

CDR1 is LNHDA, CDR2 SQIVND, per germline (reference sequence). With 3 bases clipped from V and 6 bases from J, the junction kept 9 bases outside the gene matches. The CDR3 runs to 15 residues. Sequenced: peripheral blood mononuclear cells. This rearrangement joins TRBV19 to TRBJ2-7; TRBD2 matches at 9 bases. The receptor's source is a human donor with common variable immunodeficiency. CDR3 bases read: TGTGCCAGTAGTATTGCGGTAGCGGGAGAATCCGAG. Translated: CASSIAVAGESE. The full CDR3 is CASSIAVAGESEQYF. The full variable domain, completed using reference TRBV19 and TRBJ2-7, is DGGITQSPKYLFRKEGQNVTLSCEQNLNHDAMYWYRQDPGQGLRLIYYSQIVNDFQKGDIAEGYSVSREKKESFPLTVTSAQKNPTAFYLCASSIAVAGESEQYFGPGTRLTVT.